This entry lists 28 T cell receptor beta chains sequenced from one sample in a study of regulatory T cells in long-lasting Graves disease. Noted time point: persistent/refractory GD, antithyroid drugs over 5 years with positive TRAb. Extracted RNA from PBMCs served as the source of the TCR library. According to the study, TCR beta libraries were built with iRepertoire HTBI primers and CDR3-region Arm-PCR. Using its own MiXCR run on the multiplex PCR reads, TCRdb lists one record per CDR3 protein. Here the sample spans around 430,000 distinct CDR3 sequences, approximately 22% being singletons. The starting material was peripheral blood mononuclear cells (PBMCs), obtained when the disease was refractory, from a patient treated with antithyroid drugs. The source of these receptors is a female donor with Graves disease.

A few counts support this clonotype. The chain carries TRBV29-1 and TRBJ2-3, with TRBD2 matching 12 bases. The germline CDR1 and CDR2 sequences are SQVTM and ANQGSEA. Unmatched junction bases numbered 8, after V lost 3 bases and J lost 4 bases. The CDR3 has 16 amino acids. CDR3 nucleotides: TGCAGCGTTGATGGCCTAGCGGGGGGGCCGGCAGATACGCAGTATTTT. Translating gives CSVDGLAGGPADTQYF.

This clonotype was counted ten times or more. The chain is built from TRBV30 and TRBJ1-1; no firm D call. There are 13 residues in the CDR3. V was trimmed by 0 bases and J by 1 base, leaving 6 bases between them. The germline V gene has CDR1 GTSNPN and CDR2 SVGIG (reference sequence). The CDR3 loop reads CAWSVGGNTEAFF. In DNA, the CDR3 is TGTGCCTGGAGTGTAGGCGGGAACACTGAAGCTTTCTTT.

The rearrangement joins TRBV30 to TRBJ1-6; no clear D. The ends were cut back, 1 base at V and 7 bases at J, with 14 bases in the middle. Germline CDR1 and CDR2: GTSNPN and SVGIG (reference sequence). The CDR3 extends over 15 amino acids. CDR3 sequence: CAWSEYGPRNSPLHF. In DNA, the CDR3 is TGTGCCTGGAGTGAATACGGGCCGCGCAATTCACCCCTCCACTTT.

A note on this clonotype: A far bigger clonotype differs at one base, so this is likely a read error. CDR3 protein: CASSLAGQESNTEAFF. Here the CDR3 DNA reads TGTGCCAGCAGCTTGGCGGGACAGGAGTCGAACACTGAAGCTTTCTTT. This chain joins TRBV7-9 and TRBJ1-1, with 8 bases that match TRBD1. CDR1 is SEHNR and CDR2 is FQNEAQ in the germline V gene (reference sequence). The CDR3 covers 16 residues. V trimming: 3 bases; J trimming: 1 base; junction bases outside the gene matches: 7.

Comment on this clonotype: A far larger clone is a single base away, which makes a read error likely. The chain is built from TRBV20-1 and TRBJ2-5, with D hard to call. The CDR3 extends over 10 amino acids. Germline V gene lookup returns CDR1 DFQATT and CDR2 SNEGSKA (reference sequence). Here the CDR3 reads CSAKQGTQYF. CDR3 in DNA: TGCAGTGCAAAGCAAGGGACCCAGTACTTC.

This clonotype was detected many times. V usage is TRBV2 and J usage is TRBJ1-1; tentatively, D is TRBD1 (6 bases). Germline V gives CDR1 SNHLY, CDR2 FYNNEI. Trimming left V 3 bases short and J 4 bases short, with 12 bases between. The CDR3 has 14 residues. CDR3 region: CASSDVGGATEAFF. The CDR3 region has the DNA TGTGCCAGCAGTGACGTAGGGGGGGCCACTGAAGCTTTCTTT.

This clonotype was observed many times. J is TRBJ2-5 and V is TRBV24-1; 12 bases align to TRBD2. The CDR3 sequence is 17 residues long. Germline lookup yields CDR1 KGHDR and CDR2 SFDVKD. Losses at the gene ends were 3 bases for V and 4 bases for J; bases not matched to a gene: 8. CDR3 coding DNA: TGTGCCACCAGTGATGTGACTAGCGGGAGCTTGTTAGAGACCCAGTACTTC. It yields the protein CATSDVTSGSLLETQYF.

V is TRBV5-1 and J is TRBJ1-1, with a tentative D call TRBD1 (6 bases). V was clipped by 3 bases and J by 2 bases, with 11 bases between them. Germline CDR1 reads SGHRS; CDR2 reads YFSETQ. The CDR3 runs to 14 residues. CDR3 sequence reads: CASSWSDSNTEAFF. CDR3 nucleotide sequence: TGCGCCAGCAGCTGGTCGGACAGCAACACTGAAGCTTTCTTT.

This clonotype was seen repeatedly, ten times or more. The chain uses TRBV28 and TRBJ2-7; 10 bases fit TRBD1. V was clipped by 6 bases and J by 4 bases; unmatched bases: 6. The germline V gene encodes CDR1 MDHEN and CDR2 SYDVKM. The CDR3 is 14 amino acids. The CDR3 here is CASRDRGGDYEQYF. DNA for the CDR3: TGTGCCAGCAGGGACAGGGGGGGGGATTACGAGCAGTACTTC.

This clonotype was observed many times. The genes are TRBV6-2 or TRBV6-3 and TRBJ2-7, with TRBD1 identical over 7 bases. With V trimmed by 6 bases and J by 5 bases, 10 bases remained unmatched. CDR3 length equals 14 residues. Germline CDR1 and CDR2: MNHEY and SVGEGT. The CDR3 reads CASSLGQSPHEQYF. In DNA, the CDR3 is TGTGCCAGCAGCTTGGGACAGTCGCCCCACGAGCAGTACTTC.

The chain uses TRBV14 and TRBJ2-3, with TRBD1 as a possible D gene (5 bases). Per the germline V gene, CDR1 is SGHDN and CDR2 is FVKESK. V was pared by 0 bases and J by 4 bases, with 8 bases between. CDR3 length: 14 residues. The CDR3 is CASSQEDTPDTQYF. The CDR3 DNA is TGTGCCAGCAGCCAAGAGGACACCCCAGATACGCAGTATTTT.

This clonotype has ten or more counts. This chain links TRBV20-1 with TRBJ1-2; TRBD1 matches at 8 bases. V shed 1 base and J 5 bases; nucleotides not matched to a gene: 6. The CDR3 loop spans 14 amino acids. Per germline, CDR1 DFQATT and CDR2 SNEGSKA (reference sequence). The CDR3 DNA is TGCAGTGCTAGAGGGCCGACAGGGGAATATGGCTACACCTTC. This codes for CSARGPTGEYGYTF.

This clonotype was seen a few times. This chain uses TRBV2 with TRBJ2-3; TRBD2 matches at 10 bases. The CDR3 runs to 16 residues. Germline V CDR1 and CDR2: SNHLY, FYNNEI. Trimming at V came to 3 bases and at J to 5 bases, leaving 8 bases not matched to a gene. This CDR3 reads CASSEVTLAGRDTQYF. The CDR3 DNA sequence: TGTGCCAGCAGTGAGGTCACACTAGCGGGACGAGATACGCAGTATTTT.

This clonotype has only a few counts. DNA of the CDR3: TGTGCCAGTAGTATAAGCCTCTCGGGAGAGACCCAGTACTTC. Translated, it gives CASSISLSGETQYF. This chain uses TRBV19 with TRBJ2-5, with no clear D. V was cut by 2 bases and J by 4 bases, with 11 bases left in between. Germline V gene data show CDR1 as LNHDA and CDR2 as SQIVND (reference sequence). The CDR3 is 14 residues long.

This clonotype showed up many times. This chain links TRBV19 with TRBJ1-1, with 10 bases fitting TRBD1. Germline loops: CDR1 LNHDA, CDR2 SQIVND (reference sequence). The CDR3 has 16 residues. V lost 5 bases, J lost 1 base, and 7 bases stayed unmatched. CDR3 amino acids: CASSPRTGGRNTEAFF. The CDR3 DNA sequence: TGTGCCAGTAGTCCTCGGACAGGGGGAAGGAACACTGAAGCTTTCTTT.

The V call is TRBV20-1, the J call TRBJ2-1; 7 positions match TRBD2. The CDR3 is made up of 15 amino acids. CDR1 DFQATT and CDR2 SNEGSKA come from the germline V gene (reference sequence). Trimming removed 0 bases from V and 7 bases from J; junction bases left unmatched: 9. The CDR3 loop reads CSARDRGGVWNEQFF. In DNA form, the CDR3 reads TGCAGTGCTAGAGATCGTGGGGGGGTTTGGAATGAGCAGTTCTTC.

As for this clonotype: A clone one base away is much larger, so this may be a read error. The chain is built from TRBV28 and TRBJ1-1; the D is unclear. CDR1 is MDHEN and CDR2 is SYDVKM in the germline V gene. The CDR3 consists of 11 residues. For the CDR3, the DNA is TGTTCCAGCAGTTCGCGAAATGAAGCTTTCTTT. It codes for CSSSSRNEAFF.

This clonotype was counted at least ten times. The chain has TRBV28 and TRBJ2-2, with D unresolved. Trimming shortened V by 1 base and J by 8 bases, and 5 bases separated the two germline ends. From germline, CDR1 is MDHEN and CDR2 SYDVKM. CDR3 length: 12 residues. This CDR3 reads CASSLSQGELFF. CDR3 nucleotides: TGTGCCAGCAGTTTATCACAGGGGGAGCTGTTTTTT.

This clonotype was observed at least ten times. This rearrangement joins TRBV27 to TRBJ2-7; D assignment may be TRBD1 or TRBD2 (5 bases each). Trimming took off 0 bases at V and 0 bases at J, with 12 bases between the two ends. The CDR3 covers 16 residues. Germline assignment: CDR1 MNHEY and CDR2 SMNVEV (reference sequence). CDR3 in amino acids: CASSLSPVGTSYEQYF. CDR3 nucleotide sequence: TGTGCCAGCAGTTTATCACCCGTGGGGACCTCCTACGAGCAGTACTTC.

With respect to this clonotype: A much larger clone differs by one base, so this may be a read error. Here the CDR3 omits its conserved ending phenylalanine or tryptophan, so a read error is the likely source. V and J are TRBV11-3 and TRBJ1-1; perhaps TRBD1 as D (5 bases). This CDR3 region has 12 residues. CDR1 is SGHNT and CDR2 is YENEEA in the germline V gene. V gave up 2 bases and J gave up 7 bases, with 8 bases separating them. CDR3 bases: TGTGCCAGCAGCTTAACAGGTAATGAAGCTTTCTCT. Protein sequence: CASSLTGNEAFS.

This chain uses TRBV30 with TRBJ2-5; TRBD1 agrees at 9 bases. The V gene end was trimmed by 2 bases and the J gene end by 2 bases; junction bases not matched to a gene: 9. CDR1 and CDR2 from the germline V gene are GTSNPN and SVGIG (reference sequence). This CDR3 has 16 residues. As DNA, the CDR3 is TGTGCCTGGAGTATACGAGGGACAGGGTCACAAGAGACCCAGTACTTC. It codes for CAWSIRGTGSQETQYF.

The sample holds many counts of this clonotype. The chain is built from TRBV6-1 and TRBJ1-2; D gene unclear. Trimming removed 6 bases from V and 7 bases from J, with 12 bases in between. In germline, CDR1 is MNHNS, CDR2 SASEGT. The CDR3 loop spans 12 amino acids. CDR3 in amino acids: CASRTSPFGYTF. The CDR3 DNA follows: TGTGCCAGCAGGACATCCCCTTTTGGCTACACCTTC.

The chain joins TRBV12-3 or TRBV12-4 to TRBJ2-7; tentatively, D is TRBD2 (6 bases). V lost 6 bases, J lost 5 bases, and 14 bases lay in between. There are 13 residues in the CDR3. The chain's CDR3 is CASSLVRRDEQYF. CDR3 DNA: TGTGCCAGCAGCCTAGTCAGGAGGGACGAGCAGTACTTC.

In this sample, this clonotype turned up a few times. The chain couples TRBV20-1 to TRBJ2-4, with 8 bases fitting TRBD1. Trimming took 3 bases from V and 2 from J; bases not matched to a gene: 9. Germline V gives CDR1 DFQATT, CDR2 SNEGSKA (reference sequence). The CDR3 consists of 16 residues. CDR3 in amino acids: CSARAGGLVTKNIQYF. The CDR3 region has the DNA TGCAGTGCTAGGGCAGGGGGCTTGGTGACCAAAAACATTCAGTACTTC.

The CDR3 here is CASSLSVSSYNEQFF. The CDR3, as DNA: TGTGCCAGCAGTTTATCGGTGAGCTCCTACAATGAGCAGTTCTTC. V gene TRBV28 combines with J gene TRBJ2-1; D ambiguous. V lost 1 base and J 0 bases, leaving 7 bases between the germline ends. The CDR3 is made up of 15 amino acids. Germline V CDR1 and CDR2: MDHEN, SYDVKM.

At least ten counts were recorded for this clonotype. The CDR3 nucleotides are TGTGCCAGCCAGTCTACAGGGGGGTCCTATAATTCACCCCTCCACTTT. It encodes CASQSTGGSYNSPLHF. The chain combines TRBV28 with TRBJ1-6; 8 nucleotides agree with TRBD1. Trimming at V came to 8 bases and at J to 1 base, leaving 7 bases not matched to a gene. The V gene's germline CDR1 is MDHEN and CDR2 SYDVKM. The CDR3 covers 16 residues. The full variable domain, its missing parts supplied by reference TRBV28 and TRBJ1-6, is DVKVTQSSRYLVKRTGEKVFLECVQDMDHENMFWYRQDPGLGLRLIYFSYDVKMKEKGDIPEGYSVSREKKERFSLILESASTNQTSMYLCASQSTGGSYNSPLHFGNGTRLTVT.

A word on this clonotype: Since a much larger clone is just one base distant, this may be a read error. The J gene is TRBJ1-3, the V gene TRBV12-3 or TRBV12-4; D is perhaps TRBD1 (5 bases). This CDR3 has 16 amino acids. CDR3 in DNA: TGTGCCGGCAGCCCGGGACTCCCACTCTCTGGAAACACCATATATTTT. Amino acid sequence: CAGSPGLPLSGNTIYF.

This clonotype has ten or more counts. This chain joins TRBV6-1 and TRBJ1-6; possibly TRBD1 for D (5 bases). Germline V gene lookup returns CDR1 MNHNS and CDR2 SASEGT. CDR3 length: 13 residues. V gave up 8 bases and J gave up 14 bases, with 19 bases separating them. The CDR3 sequence is CASGPGDLITLHF. The CDR3 nucleotides read TGTGCCAGCGGCCCTGGGGACCTTATCACCCTCCACTTT.